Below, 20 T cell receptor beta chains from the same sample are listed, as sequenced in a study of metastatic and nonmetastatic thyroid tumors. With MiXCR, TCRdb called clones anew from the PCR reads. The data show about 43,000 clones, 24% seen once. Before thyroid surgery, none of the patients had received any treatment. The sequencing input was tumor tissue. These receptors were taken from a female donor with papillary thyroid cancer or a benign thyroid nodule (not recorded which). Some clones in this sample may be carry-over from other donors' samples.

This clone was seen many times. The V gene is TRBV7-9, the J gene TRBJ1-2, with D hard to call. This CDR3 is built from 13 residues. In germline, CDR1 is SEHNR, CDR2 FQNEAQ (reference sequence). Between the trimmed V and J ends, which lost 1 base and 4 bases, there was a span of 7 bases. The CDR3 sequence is CASSLVGLYGYTF. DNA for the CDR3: TGTGCCAGCAGCTTAGTCGGCCTCTATGGCTACACCTTC. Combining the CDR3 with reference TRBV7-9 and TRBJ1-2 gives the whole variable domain DTGVSQNPRHKITKRGQNVTFRCDPISEHNRLYWYRQTLGQGPEFLTYFQNEAQLEKSRLLSDRFSAERPKGSFSTLEIQRTEQGDSAMYLCASSLVGLYGYTFGSGTRLTVV.

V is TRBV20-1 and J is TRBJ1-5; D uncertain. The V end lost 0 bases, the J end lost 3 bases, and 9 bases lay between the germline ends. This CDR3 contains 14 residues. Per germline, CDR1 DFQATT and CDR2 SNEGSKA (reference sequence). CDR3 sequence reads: CSAREWQPNQPQHF. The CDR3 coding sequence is TGCAGTGCTAGAGAGTGGCAGCCCAATCAGCCCCAGCATTTT.

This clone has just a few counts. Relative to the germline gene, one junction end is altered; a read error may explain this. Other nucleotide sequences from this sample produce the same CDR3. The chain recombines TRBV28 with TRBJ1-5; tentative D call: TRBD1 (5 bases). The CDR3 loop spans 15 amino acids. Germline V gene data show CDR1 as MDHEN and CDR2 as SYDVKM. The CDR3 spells CASSSLQGGNQPQHF. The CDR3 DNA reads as TGTGCCAGCAGCTCACTCCAGGGTGGCAATCAGCCACAGCATTTT.

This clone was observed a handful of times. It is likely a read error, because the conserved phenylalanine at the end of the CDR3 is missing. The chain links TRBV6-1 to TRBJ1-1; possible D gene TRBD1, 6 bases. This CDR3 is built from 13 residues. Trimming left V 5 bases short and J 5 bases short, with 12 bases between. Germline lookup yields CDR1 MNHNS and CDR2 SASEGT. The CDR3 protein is CASSTGPWTEAFL. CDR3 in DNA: TGTGCCAGCAGTACAGGGCCGTGGACTGAAGCTTTCCTC.

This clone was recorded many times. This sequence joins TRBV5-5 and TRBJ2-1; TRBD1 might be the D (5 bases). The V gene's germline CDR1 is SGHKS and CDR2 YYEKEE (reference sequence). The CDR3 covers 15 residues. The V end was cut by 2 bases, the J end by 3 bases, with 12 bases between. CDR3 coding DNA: TGTGCCAGCAGCTTAACAGGTTCCCTCTACAATGAGCAGTTCTTC. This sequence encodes CASSLTGSLYNEQFF.

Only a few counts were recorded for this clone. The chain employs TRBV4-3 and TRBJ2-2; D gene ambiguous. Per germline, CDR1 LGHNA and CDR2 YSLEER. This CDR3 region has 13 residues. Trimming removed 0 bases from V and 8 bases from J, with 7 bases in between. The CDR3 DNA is TGCGCCAGCAGCCAAGATCGGATAGGGGAGCTGTTTTTT. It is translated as CASSQDRIGELFF.

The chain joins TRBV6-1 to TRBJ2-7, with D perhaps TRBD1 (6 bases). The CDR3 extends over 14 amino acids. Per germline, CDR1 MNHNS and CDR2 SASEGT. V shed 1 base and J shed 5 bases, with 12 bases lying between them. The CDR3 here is CASSEVWGRNEQYF. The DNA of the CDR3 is TGTGCCAGCAGTGAAGTGTGGGGGCGGAACGAGCAGTACTTC.

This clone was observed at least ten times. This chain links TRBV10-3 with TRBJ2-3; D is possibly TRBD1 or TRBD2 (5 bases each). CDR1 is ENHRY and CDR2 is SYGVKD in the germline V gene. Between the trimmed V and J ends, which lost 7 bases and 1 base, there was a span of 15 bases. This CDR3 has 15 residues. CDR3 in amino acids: CAINPGRLGTDTQYF. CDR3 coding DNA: TGTGCCATCAACCCGGGACGGCTGGGCACAGATACGCAGTATTTT.

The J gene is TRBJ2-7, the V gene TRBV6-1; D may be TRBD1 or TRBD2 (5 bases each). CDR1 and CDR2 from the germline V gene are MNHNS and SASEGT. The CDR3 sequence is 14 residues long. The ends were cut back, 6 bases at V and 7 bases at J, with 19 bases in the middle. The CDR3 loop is CASRGTLGLGEQYF. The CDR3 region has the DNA TGTGCCAGCAGGGGGACCTTGGGGCTGGGGGAGCAGTACTTC.

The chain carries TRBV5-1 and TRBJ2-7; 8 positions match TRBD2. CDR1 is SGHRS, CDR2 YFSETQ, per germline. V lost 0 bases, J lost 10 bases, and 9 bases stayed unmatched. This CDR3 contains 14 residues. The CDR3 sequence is CASSLDGRGLKQYF. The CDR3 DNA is TGCGCCAGCAGCTTGGACGGGAGGGGTCTAAAACAGTACTTC. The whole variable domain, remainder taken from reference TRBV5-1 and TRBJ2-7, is KAGVTQTPRYLIKTRGQQVTLSCSPISGHRSVSWYQQTPGQGLQFLFEYFSETQRNKGNFPGRFSGRQFSNSRSEMNVSTLELGDSALYLCASSLDGRGLKQYFGPGTRLTVT.

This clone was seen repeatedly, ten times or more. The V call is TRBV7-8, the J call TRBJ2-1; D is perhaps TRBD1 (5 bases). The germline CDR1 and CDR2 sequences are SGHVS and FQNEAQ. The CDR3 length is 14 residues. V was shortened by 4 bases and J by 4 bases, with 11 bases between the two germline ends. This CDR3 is CASSSTTEYNEQFF. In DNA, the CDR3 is TGTGCCAGCAGCTCAACGACAGAGTACAATGAGCAGTTCTTC.

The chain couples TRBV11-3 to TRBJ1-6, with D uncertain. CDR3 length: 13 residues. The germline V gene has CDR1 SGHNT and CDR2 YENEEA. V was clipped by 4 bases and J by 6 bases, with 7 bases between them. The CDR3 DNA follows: TGTGCCAGCAGCTCAGTTGGTAATTCACCCCTCCACTTT. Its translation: CASSSVGNSPLHF. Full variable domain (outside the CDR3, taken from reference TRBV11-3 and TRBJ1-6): EAGVVQSPRYKIIEKKQPVAFWCNPISGHNTLYWYLQNLGQGPELLIRYENEEAVDDSQLPKDRFSAERLKGVDSTLKIQPAELGDSAVYLCASSSVGNSPLHFGNGTRLTVT.

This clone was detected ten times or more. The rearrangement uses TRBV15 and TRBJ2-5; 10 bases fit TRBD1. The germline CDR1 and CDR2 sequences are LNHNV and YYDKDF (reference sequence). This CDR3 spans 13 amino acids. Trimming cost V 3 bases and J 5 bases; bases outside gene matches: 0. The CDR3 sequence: CATSRGQGETQYF. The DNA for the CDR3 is TGTGCCACCAGCAGGGGACAGGGGGAGACCCAGTACTTC.

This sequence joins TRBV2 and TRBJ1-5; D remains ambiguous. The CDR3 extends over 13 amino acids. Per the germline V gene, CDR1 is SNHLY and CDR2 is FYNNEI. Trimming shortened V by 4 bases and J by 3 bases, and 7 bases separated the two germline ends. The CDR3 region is CASSVPPNQPQHF. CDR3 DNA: TGTGCCAGCAGTGTGCCCCCCAATCAGCCCCAGCATTTT. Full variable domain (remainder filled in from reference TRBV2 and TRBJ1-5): EPEVTQTPSHQVTQMGQEVILRCVPISNHLYFYWYRQILGQKVEFLVSFYNNEISEKSEIFDDQFSVERPDGSNFTLKIRSTKLEDSAMYFCASSVPPNQPQHFGDGTRLSIL.

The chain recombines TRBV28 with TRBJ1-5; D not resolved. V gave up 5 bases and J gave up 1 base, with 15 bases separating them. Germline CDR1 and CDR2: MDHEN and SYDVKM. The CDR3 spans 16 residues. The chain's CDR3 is CASSLSSDGSNQPQHF. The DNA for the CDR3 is TGTGCCAGCAGTCTCTCCTCCGACGGGAGCAATCAGCCCCAGCATTTT.

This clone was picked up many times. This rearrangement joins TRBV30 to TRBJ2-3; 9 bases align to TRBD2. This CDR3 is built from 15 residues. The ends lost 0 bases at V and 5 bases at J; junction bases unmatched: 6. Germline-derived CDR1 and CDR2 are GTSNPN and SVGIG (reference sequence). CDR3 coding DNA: TGTGCCTGGAGTGTATCTAGCGGGGTTCTAGATACGCAGTATTTT. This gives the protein CAWSVSSGVLDTQYF.

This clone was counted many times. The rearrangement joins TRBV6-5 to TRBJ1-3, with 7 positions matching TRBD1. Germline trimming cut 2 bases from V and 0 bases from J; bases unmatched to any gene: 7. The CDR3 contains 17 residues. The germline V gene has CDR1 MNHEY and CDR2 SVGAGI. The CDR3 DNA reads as TGTGCCAGCAGTTACGCGTGGGGACAGCTCTCTGGAAACACCATATATTTT. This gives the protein CASSYAWGQLSGNTIYF.

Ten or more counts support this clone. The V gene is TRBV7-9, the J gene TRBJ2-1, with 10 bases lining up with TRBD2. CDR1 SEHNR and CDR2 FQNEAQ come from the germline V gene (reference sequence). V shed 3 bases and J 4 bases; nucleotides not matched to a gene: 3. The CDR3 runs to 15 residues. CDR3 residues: CASSFGTSDYNEQFF. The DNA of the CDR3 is TGTGCCAGCAGCTTTGGGACTAGCGATTACAATGAGCAGTTCTTC.

CDR3 bases: TGTGCCAGCAGCCTGTTCGGGGGGGAGGGCTCCTACGAGCAGTACTTC. Protein: CASSLFGGEGSYEQYF. The chain links TRBV12-3 or TRBV12-4 to TRBJ2-7, with TRBD2 matching over 8 bases. J lost 0 bases, V lost 6 bases, and 10 bases had no gene match. This CDR3 spans 16 amino acids.

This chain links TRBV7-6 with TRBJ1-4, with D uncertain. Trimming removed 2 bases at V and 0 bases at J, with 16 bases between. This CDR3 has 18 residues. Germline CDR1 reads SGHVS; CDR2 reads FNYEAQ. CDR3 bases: TGTGCCAGCAGCTTAACCGTGAACCTCATGGCAACTAATGAAAAACTGTTTTTT. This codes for CASSLTVNLMATNEKLFF.